The present T cell receptor beta chain was sequenced within a study of blood T cells in healthy people across ages. CDR1 and CDR2 from the germline V gene are ENHRY and SYGVKD. The CDR3 covers 13 residues. A sample-barcoded 5' primer and a J-beta primer mix were used in a second PCR of about 6 to 11 cycles. Tags on each cDNA molecule came from a template-switch adaptor with 12 random nucleotides. One entry per CDR3 protein, called by TCRdb with MiXCR from the 5' RACE reads. The table lists roughly 800,000 distinct CDR3 sequences, 20% to 25% of them singletons. A remark on this clonotype: Its antigen is still unknown. Relative to the germline gene, one junction end is altered; a read error may explain this.

Study outcomes and limitations: Investigators viewed diversity estimates from one million T cells as underestimates, the study reported.

The same specimen was also included in a second study, on T cells of mothers and their children. As that study records: Nine systemically healthy Caucasian donors: three mothers, six children.

This sequence joins TRBV10-3 and TRBJ2-7; D unclear. Sequenced sample: blood. The source is a boy under 18 in good health. The CDR3 loop is CAVSESKATEQYF. CDR3 bases: TGTGCCGTCAGTGAGTCGAAGGCTACCGAGCAGTACTTC.